The subject of this entry is one TCR beta chain. Original analysis: Quantification of nucleated cells was approximated via reference gene primer amplification. Sequencing used immunoSEQ multiplex PCR; TCRdb keeps in-frame clones, though not all of them. The V and J calls and the clone size are those of that table, but D and trimming were determined from the DNA. This sample has just over 300,000 clones, with approximately 86% found just once. The data stem from a study of blood T cell repertoires in COVID-19. Study in general: The samples span acute and convalescent COVID-19 from the United States, Italy and Spain. PBMCs, B-cell-depleted T cells, or T cells provided the cDNA or gDNA that made up the material.

Material: peripheral blood. This clonotype originated in a man in his late teens or twenties with active or convalescent COVID-19.

Written as DNA, the CDR3 is TGTGCCAGTAGTATAGCGCGGACTAGCGGGAGTATCGGGGAGCTGTTTTTT. It specifies CASSIARTSGSIGELFF. The gene calls are TRBV19 and TRBJ2-2; 13 bases map to TRBD2. The CDR3 has 17 residues. V shed 1 base, J shed 7 bases, and the junction held 6 bases outside the gene matches. Germline CDR1 and CDR2: LNHDA and SQIVND (reference sequence).